Listed below are T cell receptor beta chains from one sample, sequenced in a study of T cell responses to AZD1222 COVID-19 vaccine. The assay was immunoSEQ multiplex PCR, and TCRdb's table has in-frame clones only and misses some. The repertoire includes about 200,000 clones, 90% to 95% of them detected once, and roughly 1% sits in the top ten. The sequencing used peripheral blood, collected 28 days after the second AZD1222 dose. These receptors were taken from an adult who received the AZD1222 COVID-19 vaccine. CDR3s include the opening cysteine and the closing phenylalanine or tryptophan. The D gene is left open where the match is weak. Only part of the rows carry a size: once, few, many, or a class if the clone is expanded.

d_gene	j_gene	abundance	v_gene	CDR3aa	CDR3nt
TRBD1	TRBJ1-2	.	TRBV19	CATNPGTGLGRDGYTF	TGTGCCACTAATCCCGGGACAGGTTTGGGACGAGATGGCTACACCTTC
.	TRBJ1-2	.	TRBV19	CASSVDSAGLFGYTF	TGTGCCAGTAGTGTGGACAGCGCCGGATTGTTCGGCTACACCTTC
.	TRBJ1-1	.	TRBV18	CASSYSGETEAFF	TGTGCCAGCTCATATTCAGGGGAGACTGAAGCTTTCTTT
.	TRBJ2-2	.	TRBV28	CASSLQQPGELFF	TGTGCCAGCAGTCTACAGCAACCCGGGGAGCTGTTTTTT
.	TRBJ1-2	.	TRBV19	CATGTAIQANYGYTF	TGTGCCACCGGGACCGCGATACAAGCTAACTATGGCTACACCTTC
.	TRBJ2-7	.	TRBV28	CASSPPWGSKEQYF	TGTGCCAGCAGTCCCCCCTGGGGGTCGAAAGAGCAGTACTTC
.	TRBJ1-1	.	TRBV15	CATSSGKAEAFF	TGTGCCACCAGCAGCGGCAAGGCTGAAGCTTTCTTT
.	TRBJ2-3	once	TRBV18	CASSPLLTPSTDTQYF	TGTGCCAGCTCACCACTTTTAACCCCGTCCACAGATACGCAGTATTTT
.	TRBJ1-2	.	TRBV14	CASSQEAGRRYGYTF	TGTGCCAGCAGCCAAGAGGCAGGGCGTCGCTATGGCTACACCTTC
TRBD1	TRBJ2-1	.	TRBV11-1	CASSVGQGAYNEQFF	TGTGCCAGCAGCGTCGGACAGGGGGCCTACAATGAGCAGTTCTTC
.	TRBJ1-6	.	TRBV9	CASSVGGDYNSPLHF	TGTGCCAGCAGCGTAGGCGGAGATTATAATTCACCCCTCCACTTT
.	TRBJ2-7	once	TRBV21-1	CASRRSDSLQYF	TGTGCCAGCAGACGCTCCGACTCCCTCCAGTACTTC
.	TRBJ1-5	.	TRBV4-1	CASSPGGAQPQHF	TGCGCCAGCAGCCCTGGGGGGGCTCAGCCCCAGCATTTT
.	TRBJ2-1	.	TRBV4-3	CASSQSLPVDNEQFF	TGCGCCAGCAGCCAAAGCCTCCCGGTTGACAATGAGCAGTTCTTC
.	TRBJ1-5	.	TRBV10-1	CASSESGNQPQHF	TGCGCCAGCAGTGAGTCGGGAAATCAGCCCCAGCATTTT
TRBD1	TRBJ1-1	.	TRBV6-5	CASSWTGGNTEAFF	TGTGCCAGCAGTTGGACAGGGGGCAACACTGAAGCTTTCTTT
.	TRBJ2-5	once	TRBV7-2	CASSLAGAQETQYF	TGTGCCAGCAGCTTAGCAGGGGCGCAGGAGACCCAGTACTTC
.	TRBJ1-2	.	TRBV11-2	CASSLVTAYGYTF	TGTGCCAGCAGCTTAGTCACAGCGTATGGCTACACCTTC
.	TRBJ1-3	.	TRBV3-1/TRBV3-2	CASSQGQWRSDTIYF	TGTGCCAGCAGCCAAGGGCAGTGGAGGTCGGACACCATATATTTT
.	TRBJ2-7	few	TRBV28	CASSFGTAQREQYF	TGTGCCAGCAGTTTTGGGACGGCCCAAAGGGAGCAGTACTTC
TRBD1	TRBJ2-5	.	TRBV5-1	CASSPSAGTGVETQYF	TGCGCCAGCAGCCCCTCAGCCGGGACAGGGGTCGAGACCCAGTACTTC
.	TRBJ1-1	.	TRBV7-2	CASSPQAMNTEAFF	TGTGCCAGCAGCCCCCAGGCGATGAACACTGAAGCTTTCTTT
.	TRBJ1-5	.	TRBV3-1/TRBV3-2	CASSQDIGQPQHF	TGTGCCAGCAGCCAAGATATTGGGCAGCCCCAGCATTTT
TRBD2	TRBJ2-1	once	TRBV29-1	CSASRGGDYNEQFF	TGCAGCGCCTCTCGGGGGGGGGATTACAATGAGCAGTTCTTC
TRBD1	TRBJ1-5	.	TRBV5-6	CASSQGEQRGNQPQHF	TGTGCCAGCAGCCAGGGGGAACAGAGGGGCAATCAGCCCCAGCATTTT
.	TRBJ2-7	.	TRBV5-1	CASTRGGQGDEQYF	TGCGCCAGCACCCGGGGGGGACAGGGTGACGAGCAGTACTTC
.	TRBJ1-2	.	TRBV4-2	CASSQAGTDPLFQHGYTF	TGTGCCAGCAGCCAAGCCGGGACGGACCCCCTATTTCAGCATGGCTACACCTTC
.	TRBJ2-1	once	TRBV20-1	CSASRASVLYNEQFF	TGCAGTGCTAGTAGGGCTAGCGTATTATACAATGAGCAGTTCTTC
.	TRBJ1-4	.	TRBV5-1	CASSLEGRIEKLFF	TGCGCCAGCAGCTTGGAGGGGAGAATTGAAAAACTGTTTTTT
TRBD1	TRBJ2-7	.	TRBV6-5	CASGTRDRAYEQYF	TGTGCCAGCGGAACTAGGGACAGGGCCTACGAGCAGTACTTC
.	TRBJ1-1	.	TRBV5-5	CASSWGAGNTEAFF	TGTGCCAGCAGCTGGGGGGCTGGGAACACTGAAGCTTTCTTT
.	TRBJ1-2	.	TRBV3-1/TRBV3-2	CASSQGPPGTSYGYTF	TGTGCCAGCAGCCAAGGACCCCCAGGGACCTCTTATGGCTACACCTTC
TRBD1	TRBJ1-1	.	TRBV11-2	CASSDGSGGNTEAFF	TGTGCCAGCAGCGATGGTTCAGGGGGCAACACTGAAGCTTTCTTT
.	TRBJ1-4	once	TRBV29-1	CSVAGGSEKLFF	TGCAGCGTTGCCGGGGGTAGTGAAAAACTGTTTTTT
.	TRBJ2-7	few	TRBV5-1	CASSLDGGLYEQYF	TGCGCCAGCAGCTTGGACGGGGGGCTCTACGAGCAGTACTTC
.	TRBJ2-3	.	TRBV19	CASSIDLLGFGWSDTQYF	TGTGCCAGTAGTATAGATCTTCTAGGGTTTGGGTGGTCAGATACGCAGTATTTT
.	TRBJ1-2	.	TRBV9	CASSVESLPYGYTF	TGTGCCAGCAGCGTAGAGAGTCTGCCCTATGGCTACACCTTC
.	TRBJ1-2	.	TRBV27	CASSFRGHNYGYTF	TGTGCCAGCAGTTTTCGGGGACACAACTATGGCTACACCTTC
TRBD1	TRBJ2-7	.	TRBV28	CASSFIGTGEFEQYF	TGTGCCAGCAGTTTTATCGGGACAGGGGAATTCGAGCAGTACTTC
.	TRBJ2-2	.	TRBV7-5	CARSFHPRTNNTGELFF	TGTGCCAGAAGCTTTCACCCCCGGACTAACAACACCGGGGAGCTGTTTTTT
.	TRBJ1-2	.	TRBV19	CASSHTPNYGYTF	TGTGCCAGTAGTCATACACCTAACTATGGCTACACCTTC
.	TRBJ2-3	.	TRBV3-1/TRBV3-2	CASSQGDTDTQYF	TGTGCCAGCAGCCAAGGAGACACAGATACGCAGTATTTT
TRBD1	TRBJ1-1	.	TRBV3-1/TRBV3-2	CASSQNRGNTEAFF	TGTGCCAGCAGCCAAAACAGGGGGAACACTGAAGCTTTCTTT
TRBD1	TRBJ1-5	.	TRBV19	CASRIRGTGRSNQPQHF	TGTGCCAGTAGGATCAGAGGGACAGGGAGGAGCAATCAGCCCCAGCATTTT
TRBD2	TRBJ2-5	.	TRBV2	CASSERGAGGRETQYF	TGTGCCAGCAGTGAGCGTGGAGCGGGGGGGCGAGAGACCCAGTACTTC
TRBD2	TRBJ2-1	.	TRBV6-2/TRBV6-3	CASSYRRGAGNEQFF	TGTGCCAGCAGTTACCGGCGGGGGGCGGGGAATGAGCAGTTCTTC
TRBD1	TRBJ1-5	.	TRBV7-2	CASSGQGNQPQHF	TGTGCCAGCAGTGGACAGGGAAATCAGCCCCAGCATTTT
.	TRBJ2-1	.	TRBV5-1	CASSTHRGGNEQFF	TGCGCCAGCAGTACCCACAGGGGGGGTAATGAGCAGTTCTTC
TRBD1	TRBJ2-7	.	TRBV6-5	CASSIKGGPYEQYF	TGTGCCAGCAGTATAAAAGGGGGCCCCTACGAGCAGTACTTC
TRBD1	TRBJ2-5	.	TRBV5-1	CASSLQTGGETQYF	TGCGCCAGCAGCCTACAAACAGGGGGTGAGACCCAGTACTTC
TRBD1	TRBJ2-7	.	TRBV5-1	CASSWGQGVSGSHEQYF	TGCGCCAGCAGCTGGGGACAGGGGGTTTCGGGATCCCACGAGCAGTACTTC
.	TRBJ2-5	.	TRBV5-6	CASSPGTPTETQYF	TGTGCCAGCAGCCCCGGGACACCGACGGAGACCCAGTACTTC
.	TRBJ1-4	.	TRBV21-1	CASRGTSGTVNEKLFF	TGTGCCAGCAGGGGGACTTCCGGGACGGTTAATGAAAAACTGTTTTTT